This T cell receptor beta chain is from a study of cytomegalovirus exposure and HLA in healthy donors. Study background: According to later analysis, the same platform produced the approximately 130 validation and over 600 first-cohort repertoires. Study conclusions and caveats: Cytomegalovirus association was listed for 150 to 200 TCR beta chains.

Concerning this clone: Its antigen is unknown.

The germline CDR1 and CDR2 sequences are SQVTM and ANQGSEA. V was clipped by 5 bases and J by 6 bases; unmatched bases: 9. CDR3 size: 16 residues. The protocol was immunoSEQ multiplex PCR, while the TCRdb copy is restricted to in-frame clones and leaves out a portion. The repertoire holds some 86,000 clones, with more than 85% as singletons. The donors belonged to the roughly 110-subject validation cohort, separate from the roughly 700-subject first cohort. The gene calls are TRBV29-1 and TRBJ2-3, with TRBD2 matching 15 bases. This clonotype originated in a woman younger than 45 in good health and CMV-seronegative. The specimen sequenced was PBMCs. CDR3 region: CSVHAGLAGGSDTQYF. The DNA of the CDR3 is TGCAGCGTTCATGCGGGACTAGCGGGAGGATCGGATACGCAGTATTTT.